Sequencing of this TCR beta chain was carried out in a study of blood T cell repertoires in COVID-19. Study summary: Samples of COVID-19 (acute and convalescent) were obtained from the United States, Italy and Spain. Sample material is recorded as cDNA or gDNA derived from T cells, B-cell-depleted T cells, or PBMCs.

As handled by the study authors: Reference gene primers were amplified, and this amplification served to estimate nucleated cell counts. Profiled with immunoSEQ multiplex PCR; TCRdb holds only in-frame clones, not every one. For V, J and clone size, that table is used; D and trimming come from the DNA. The data show 200,000 to 250,000 clones, approximately 80% seen once. Unmatched junction bases numbered 6, after V lost 2 bases and J lost 7 bases. The CDR3 spans 16 residues. Per the germline V gene, CDR1 is SGHDN and CDR2 is FVKESK. Sequencing was carried out using peripheral blood. This sequence joins TRBV14 and TRBJ2-1; TRBD2 agrees at 12 bases. The TCR sequence derives from a woman at least 80 years old with acute or convalescent COVID-19. The CDR3 sequence: CASSQPGLAGINEQFF. DNA for the CDR3: TGTGCCAGCAGCCAACCAGGACTAGCGGGAATTAATGAGCAGTTCTTC.